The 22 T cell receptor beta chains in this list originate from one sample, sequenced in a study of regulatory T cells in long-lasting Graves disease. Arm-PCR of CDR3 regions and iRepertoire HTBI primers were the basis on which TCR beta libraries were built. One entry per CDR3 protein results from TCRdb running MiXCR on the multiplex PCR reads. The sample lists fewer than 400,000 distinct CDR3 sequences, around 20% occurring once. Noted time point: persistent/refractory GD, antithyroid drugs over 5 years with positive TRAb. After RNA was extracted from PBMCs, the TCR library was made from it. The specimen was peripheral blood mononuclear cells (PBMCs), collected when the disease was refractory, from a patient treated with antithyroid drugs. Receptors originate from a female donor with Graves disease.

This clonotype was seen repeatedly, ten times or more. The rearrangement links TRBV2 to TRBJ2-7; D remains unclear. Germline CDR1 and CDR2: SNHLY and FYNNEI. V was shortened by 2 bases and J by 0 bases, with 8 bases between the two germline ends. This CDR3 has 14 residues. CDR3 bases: TGTGCCAGCAGTGAACAGACGACCTCCTACGAGCAGTACTTC. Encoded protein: CASSEQTTSYEQYF.

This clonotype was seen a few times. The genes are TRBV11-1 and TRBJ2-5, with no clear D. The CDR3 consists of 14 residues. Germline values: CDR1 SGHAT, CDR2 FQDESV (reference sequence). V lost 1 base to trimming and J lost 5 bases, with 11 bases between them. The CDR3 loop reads CASSLGRGFETQYF. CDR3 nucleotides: TGTGCCAGCAGCTTAGGAAGAGGATTTGAGACCCAGTACTTC.

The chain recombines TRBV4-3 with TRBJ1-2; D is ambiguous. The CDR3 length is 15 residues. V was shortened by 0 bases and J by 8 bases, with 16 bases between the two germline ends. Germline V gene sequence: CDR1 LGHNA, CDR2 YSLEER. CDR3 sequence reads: CASSQDLPLNLGYTF. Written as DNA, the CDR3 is TGCGCCAGCAGCCAAGATCTCCCTCTTAACTTGGGCTACACCTTC.

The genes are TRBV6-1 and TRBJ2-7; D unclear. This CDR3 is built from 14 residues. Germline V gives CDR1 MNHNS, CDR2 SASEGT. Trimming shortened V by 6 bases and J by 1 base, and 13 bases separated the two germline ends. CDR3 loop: CASSRARKSYEQYF. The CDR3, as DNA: TGTGCCAGCAGCCGGGCCAGAAAGTCCTACGAGCAGTACTTC.

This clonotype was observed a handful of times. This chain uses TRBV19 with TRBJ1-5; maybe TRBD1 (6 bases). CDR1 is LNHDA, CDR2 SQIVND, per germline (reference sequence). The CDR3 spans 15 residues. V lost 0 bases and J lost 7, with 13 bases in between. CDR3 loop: CASSIELGGRQPQHF. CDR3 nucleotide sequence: TGTGCCAGTAGTATAGAGTTGGGGGGCCGGCAGCCCCAGCATTTT.

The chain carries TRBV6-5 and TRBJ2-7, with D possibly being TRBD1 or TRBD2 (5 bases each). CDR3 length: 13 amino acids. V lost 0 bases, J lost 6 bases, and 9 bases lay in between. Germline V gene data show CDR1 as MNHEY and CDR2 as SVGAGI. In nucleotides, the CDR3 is TGTGCCAGCAGTTACTCGATCGGGGCCGAGCAGTACTTC. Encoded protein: CASSYSIGAEQYF.

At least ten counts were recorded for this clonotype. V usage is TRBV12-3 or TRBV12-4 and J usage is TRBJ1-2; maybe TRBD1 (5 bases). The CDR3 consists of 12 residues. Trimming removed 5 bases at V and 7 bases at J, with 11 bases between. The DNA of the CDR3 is TGTGCCAGCAGTCCTAGGGGCACTGGCTACACCTTC. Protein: CASSPRGTGYTF.

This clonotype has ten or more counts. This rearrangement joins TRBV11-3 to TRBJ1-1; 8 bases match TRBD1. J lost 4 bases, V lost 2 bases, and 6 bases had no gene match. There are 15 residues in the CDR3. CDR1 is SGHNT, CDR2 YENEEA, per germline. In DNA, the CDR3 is TGTGCCAGCAGCTTACAGGGGGCTCTTATCACTGAAGCTTTCTTT. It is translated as CASSLQGALITEAFF.

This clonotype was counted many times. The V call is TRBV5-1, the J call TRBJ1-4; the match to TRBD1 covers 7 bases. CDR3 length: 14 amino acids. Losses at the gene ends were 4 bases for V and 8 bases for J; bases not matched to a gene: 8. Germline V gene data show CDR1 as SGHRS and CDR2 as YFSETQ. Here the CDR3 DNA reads TGCGCCAGCAGCCACACCGGGACAGAAGAAAAACTGTTTTTT. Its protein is CASSHTGTEEKLFF.

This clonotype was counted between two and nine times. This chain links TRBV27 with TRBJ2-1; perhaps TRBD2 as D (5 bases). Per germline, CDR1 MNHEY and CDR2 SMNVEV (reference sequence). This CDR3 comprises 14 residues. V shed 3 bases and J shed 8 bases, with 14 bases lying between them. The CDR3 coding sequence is TGTGCCAGCAGTTTCCGGGATTTGGCCTATGAGCAGTTCTTC. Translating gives CASSFRDLAYEQFF.

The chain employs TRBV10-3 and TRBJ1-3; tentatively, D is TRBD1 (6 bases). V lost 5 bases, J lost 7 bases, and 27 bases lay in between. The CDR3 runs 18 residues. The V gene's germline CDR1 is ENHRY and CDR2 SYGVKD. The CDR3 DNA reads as TGTGCCATCAGTAGAGGTTTCCGGGGGCGGATTTATTGGAACACCATATATTTT. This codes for CAISRGFRGRIYWNTIYF.

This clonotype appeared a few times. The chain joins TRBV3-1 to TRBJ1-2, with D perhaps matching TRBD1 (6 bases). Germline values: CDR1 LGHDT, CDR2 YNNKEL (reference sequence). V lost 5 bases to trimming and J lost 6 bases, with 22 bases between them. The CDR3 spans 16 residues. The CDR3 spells CASSGRAGHSQNGYTF. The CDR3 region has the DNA TGTGCCAGCAGCGGACGGGCGGGACACTCTCAGAATGGCTACACCTTC. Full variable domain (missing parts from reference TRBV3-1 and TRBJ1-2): DTAVSQTPKYLVTQMGNDKSIKCEQNLGHDTMYWYKQDSKKFLKIMFSYNNKELIINETVPNRFSPKSPDKAHLNLHINSLELGDSAVYFCASSGRAGHSQNGYTFGSGTRLTVV.

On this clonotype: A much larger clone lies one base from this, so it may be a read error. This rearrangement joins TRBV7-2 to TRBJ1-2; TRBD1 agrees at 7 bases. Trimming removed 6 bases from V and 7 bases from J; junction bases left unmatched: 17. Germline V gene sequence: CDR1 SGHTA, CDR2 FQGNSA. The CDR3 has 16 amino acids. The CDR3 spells CASRRAPGGGLGGYTF. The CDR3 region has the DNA TGTGCCAGCAGACGGGCCCCAGGGGGAGGATTAGGTGGCTACACCTTC.

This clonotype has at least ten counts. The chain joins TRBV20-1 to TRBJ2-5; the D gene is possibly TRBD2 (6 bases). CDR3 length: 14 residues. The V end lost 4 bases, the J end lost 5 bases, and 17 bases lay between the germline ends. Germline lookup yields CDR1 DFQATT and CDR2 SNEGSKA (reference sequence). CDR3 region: CSATLQGRRETQYF. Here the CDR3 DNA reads TGCAGTGCTACACTACAAGGGAGGAGGGAGACCCAGTACTTC.

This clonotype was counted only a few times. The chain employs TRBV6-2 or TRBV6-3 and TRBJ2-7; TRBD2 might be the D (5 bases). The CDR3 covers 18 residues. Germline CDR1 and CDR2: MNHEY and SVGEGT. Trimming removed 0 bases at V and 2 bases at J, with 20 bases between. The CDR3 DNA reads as TGTGCCAGCAGTTACTCGATTCGGGGTCGAGCTTTGACCTACGAGCAGTACTTC. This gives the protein CASSYSIRGRALTYEQYF.

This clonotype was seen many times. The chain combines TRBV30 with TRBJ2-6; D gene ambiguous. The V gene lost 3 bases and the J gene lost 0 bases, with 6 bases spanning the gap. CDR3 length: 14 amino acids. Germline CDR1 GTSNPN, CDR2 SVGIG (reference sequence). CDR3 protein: CAWSGTSGANVLTF. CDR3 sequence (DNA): TGTGCCTGGAGCGGTACCTCTGGGGCCAACGTCCTGACTTTC. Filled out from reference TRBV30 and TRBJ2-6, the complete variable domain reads SQTIHQWPATLVQPVGSPLSLECTVEGTSNPNLYWYRQAAGRGLQLLFYSVGIGQISSEVPQNLSASRPQDRQFILSSKKLLLSDSGFYLCAWSGTSGANVLTFGAGSRLTVL.

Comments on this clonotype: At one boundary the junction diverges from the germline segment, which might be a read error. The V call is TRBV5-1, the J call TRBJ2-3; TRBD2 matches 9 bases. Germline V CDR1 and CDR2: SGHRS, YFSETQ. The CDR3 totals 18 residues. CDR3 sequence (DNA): TGTGCCAGCAGCTTGGTGGGGTCTAGCGGGACCCGCACAGATACGCAGTATTTT. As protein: CASSLVGSSGTRTDTQYF.

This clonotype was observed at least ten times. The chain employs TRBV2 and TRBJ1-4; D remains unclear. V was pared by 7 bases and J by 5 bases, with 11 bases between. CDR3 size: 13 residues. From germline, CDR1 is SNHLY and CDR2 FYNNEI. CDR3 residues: CASKTFVNEKLFF. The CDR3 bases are TGTGCCAGCAAAACATTCGTGAATGAAAAACTGTTTTTT.

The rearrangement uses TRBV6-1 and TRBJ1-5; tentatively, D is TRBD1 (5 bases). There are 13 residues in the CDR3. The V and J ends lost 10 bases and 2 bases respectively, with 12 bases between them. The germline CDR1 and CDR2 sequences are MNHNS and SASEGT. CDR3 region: CATQDSRNQPQHF. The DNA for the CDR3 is TGTGCCACCCAAGACAGTCGCAATCAGCCCCAGCATTTT.

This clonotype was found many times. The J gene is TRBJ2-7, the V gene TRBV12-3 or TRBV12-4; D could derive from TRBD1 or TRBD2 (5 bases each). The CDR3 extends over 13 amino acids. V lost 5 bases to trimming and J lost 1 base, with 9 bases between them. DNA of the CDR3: TGTGCCAGCAGTCGATGGGGGTCCTACGAGCAGTACTTC. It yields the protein CASSRWGSYEQYF.

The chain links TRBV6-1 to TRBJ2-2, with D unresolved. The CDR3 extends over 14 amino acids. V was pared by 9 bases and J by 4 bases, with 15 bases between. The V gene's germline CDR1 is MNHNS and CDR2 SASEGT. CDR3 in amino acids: CASSLRLGTGELFF. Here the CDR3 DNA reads TGTGCCAGTAGCTTACGCCTAGGCACCGGGGAGCTGTTTTTT.

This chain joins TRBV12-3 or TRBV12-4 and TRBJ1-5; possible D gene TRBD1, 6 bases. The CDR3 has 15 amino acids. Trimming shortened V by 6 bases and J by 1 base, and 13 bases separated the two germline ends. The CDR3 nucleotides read TGTGCCAGCAGATCGGGACAAGAAAGCAATCAGCCCCAGCATTTT. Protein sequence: CASRSGQESNQPQHF.